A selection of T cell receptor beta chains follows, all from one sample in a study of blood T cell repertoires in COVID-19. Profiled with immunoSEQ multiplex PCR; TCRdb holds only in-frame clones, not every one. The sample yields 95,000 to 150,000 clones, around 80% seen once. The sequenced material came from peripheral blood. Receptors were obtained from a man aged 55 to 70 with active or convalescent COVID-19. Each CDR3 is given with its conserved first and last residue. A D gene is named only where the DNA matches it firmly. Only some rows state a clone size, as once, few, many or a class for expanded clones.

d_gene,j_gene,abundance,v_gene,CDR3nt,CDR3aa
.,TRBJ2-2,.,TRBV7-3,TGTGCCAGCAGCTTAAATTCACTAACTACAAACACCGGGGAGCTGTTTTTT,CASSLNSLTTNTGELFF
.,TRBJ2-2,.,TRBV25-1,TGTGCCAGCAGTGACCCTCGGGAGATCGGGGAGCTGTTTTTT,CASSDPREIGELFF
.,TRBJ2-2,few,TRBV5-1,TGCGCCAGCAGCTTGGGAGGGCGGACGAACGGGGAGCTGTTTTTT,CASSLGGRTNGELFF
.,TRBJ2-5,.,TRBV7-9,TGTGCCAGCAGCTTAGCGAGCGGCGGCCAAGAGACCCAGTACTTC,CASSLASGGQETQYF
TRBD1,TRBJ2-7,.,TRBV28,TGTGCCAGCAGTCGCTCCCGGGACAGGCCCTACGAGCAGTACTTC,CASSRSRDRPYEQYF
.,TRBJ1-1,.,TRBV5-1,TGCGCCAGCAAGCCAGGGGTAAACACTGAAGCTTTCTTT,CASKPGVNTEAFF
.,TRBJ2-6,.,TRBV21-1,TGTGCCAGCAGCAAAGTTCGGGGACTAGCGGGCTGCTCTGGGGCCAACGTCCTGACTTTC,CASSKVRGLAGCSGANVLTF
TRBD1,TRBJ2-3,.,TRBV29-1,TGCAGCGTTAACCGGGACAGGGGGTTCACAGATACGCAGTATTTT,CSVNRDRGFTDTQYF
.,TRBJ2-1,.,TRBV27,TGTGCCAGCAGTCCGCAGACAGAGTACAATGAGCAGTTCTTC,CASSPQTEYNEQFF
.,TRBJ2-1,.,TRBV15,TGTGCCACCAGCCTGCAGGACACTTACAATGAGCAGTTCTTC,CATSLQDTYNEQFF
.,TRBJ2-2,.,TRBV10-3,TGTGCCATCAGTGAAGTCCGCGCGAACACCGGGGAGCTGTTTTTT,CAISEVRANTGELFF
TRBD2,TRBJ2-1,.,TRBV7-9,TGTGCCAGCAGCCCGACTAGCGGGATCGGGGGGGAGCAGTTCTTC,CASSPTSGIGGEQFF
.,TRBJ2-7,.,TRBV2,TGTGCCAGCAGGTCAAGCAGGTTCTCCTACGAGCAGTACTTC,CASRSSRFSYEQYF
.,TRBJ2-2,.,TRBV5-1,TGCGCCAGCAGGGAGGTGAACACCGGGGAGCTGTTTTTT,CASREVNTGELFF
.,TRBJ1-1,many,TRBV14,TGTGCCAGCAGCCAAGTCCGAGAGAACACTGAAGCTTTCTTT,CASSQVRENTEAFF
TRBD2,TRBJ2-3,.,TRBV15,TGTGCCACCAGCAGAGGACTAGCGGGCCCCGATACGCAGTATTTT,CATSRGLAGPDTQYF
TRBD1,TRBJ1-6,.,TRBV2,TGTGCCAGCAATCCGGGACAGGGCACTTCACCCCTCCACTTT,CASNPGQGTSPLHF
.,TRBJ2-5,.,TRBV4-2,TGTGCCAGCAGCCAAGCGGAGGGGACCGAAGAGACCCAGTACTTC,CASSQAEGTEETQYF
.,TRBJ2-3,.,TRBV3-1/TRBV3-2,TGTGCCAGCAGCCATCCCGACACCCCTAGCACAGATACGCAGTATTTT,CASSHPDTPSTDTQYF
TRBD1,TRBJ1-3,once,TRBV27,TGTGCCAGCAGTCCTGACCCAGGGGGACCTACCTCTGGAAACACCATATATTTT,CASSPDPGGPTSGNTIYF
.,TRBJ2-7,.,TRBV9,TGTGCCAGCAGCGTAGGTCCGACTCAATACGAGCAGTACTTC,CASSVGPTQYEQYF
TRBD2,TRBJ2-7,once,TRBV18,TGTGCCAGTGGGGGGGAGCGGGACTCCTACGAGCAGTACTTC,CASGGERDSYEQYF
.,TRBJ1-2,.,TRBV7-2,TGTGCCAGCAGCCCACGGGAGGGGGACTATGGCTACACCTTC,CASSPREGDYGYTF
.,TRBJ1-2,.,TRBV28,TGTGCCAGCAGTTTCCCCGGGGAGGGGTATGGCTACACCTTC,CASSFPGEGYGYTF
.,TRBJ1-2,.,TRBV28,TGTGCCAGCAGTCGTGGAACAGGGAGCTACACCTTC,CASSRGTGSYTF